The clone carrying this TCR beta chain was detected only a few times. Antigen: not known. The data are from a study of CD8 T cells in ankylosing spondylitis. The study, taken as a whole, reports: Matched ankylosing spondylitis synovial fluid reportedly contained a significantly enriched population of disease-linked clones. Blood from ankylosing spondylitis patients appeared to carry a characteristic roughly eight-variant TCR beta motif. A CD8+ phenotype characterized the disease-linked clones, which were relatively rare in peripheral blood.

Looked up from germline, CDR1 is SGHTA and CDR2 is FQGNSA. CDR3 length: 16 residues. V gave up 6 bases and J gave up 6 bases; unmatched junction bases: 13. A quantitative 5'-RACE method, one with molecular barcodes, was used to make TCR beta libraries. TCRdb re-derived calls from the 5' RACE reads in MiXCR, one entry per CDR3 protein. The sample records hundreds of thousands of distinct CDR3 sequences, more than 25% being singletons. This sequence joins TRBV7-2 and TRBJ2-1, with 8 positions matching TRBD2. Sequenced: blood, either unsorted or a sorted T cell fraction (not recorded which). The clonotype comes from a male donor with ankylosing spondylitis. The CDR3 loop is CASRPPTSGRPNEQFF. The CDR3 DNA reads TGTGCCAGCAGGCCTCCAACTAGCGGAAGACCCAATGAGCAGTTCTTC.